Sequencing of this T cell receptor beta chain was carried out in a study of spatial heterogeneity in lung cancer. From germline, CDR1 is MGHDK and CDR2 SYGVNS. The CDR3 contains 12 residues. V was cut by 2 bases and J by 3 bases, with 3 bases left in between. Time point reported: sample taken at primary tumor resection. Unsorted whole RNA from tumor, nontumor lung or frozen PBMC underwent sequencing. A total of under 80 untreated early-stage non-small cell lung cancer patients served as donors. TCRdb analysed the 5' RACE reads with MiXCR anew, one entry per CDR3 protein. The table includes approximately 52,000 distinct CDR3 sequences, around 6.7% detected once.

The V and J genes are TRBV25-1 and TRBJ2-3; the D is unclear. The input for sequencing was PBMCs, taken at surgery. The origin of this receptor is a female donor with early-stage non-small cell lung cancer. Written as DNA, the CDR3 is TGTGCCAGCAGTGAAAGAACAGATACGCAGTATTTT. Encoded protein: CASSERTDTQYF.